Below, 4 T cell receptor beta chains from the same sample are listed, as sequenced in a study of T cell changes during pregnancy in multiple sclerosis. TCRdb keeps only in-frame clones here, not all; method: immunoSEQ multiplex PCR. The repertoire consists of 90,000 to 95,000 clones, with 94% occurring once and the leading ten covering 2% to 2.5%. This specimen was peripheral blood, taken in the third trimester of pregnancy. The receptors derive from a female donor with multiple sclerosis, enrolled in a pregnancy study.

This clone was detected once. The CDR3, as DNA: TGCGCCAGCAGCTTGTGGGTGCCTAGGACAGTTGTCGGGACGAACACTGAAGCTTTCTTT. Its translation: CASSLWVPRTVVGTNTEAFF. This rearrangement joins TRBV5-1 to TRBJ1-1, with a weak D call TRBD1 (6 bases). Germline V gene data show CDR1 as SGHRS and CDR2 as YFSETQ. The CDR3 consists of 20 residues. V lost 1 base, J lost 1 base, and 26 bases lay in between.

As concerns this clone: Other DNA sequences in the same sample also yield this CDR3. V gene TRBV5-1 combines with J gene TRBJ2-7; 13 bases are a match to TRBD2. CDR1 is SGHRS, CDR2 YFSETQ, per germline. This CDR3 has 15 residues. The V and J ends lost 4 bases and 2 bases, in that order; junction bases with no gene match: 3. The CDR3 region has the DNA TGCGCCAGCAGCCCGGGACTAGCGGGAACCTACGAGCAGTACTTC. As protein: CASSPGLAGTYEQYF.

This chain joins TRBV28 and TRBJ2-7, with D perhaps TRBD1 (6 bases). CDR3 size: 15 residues. CDR1 and CDR2 (germline): MDHEN, SYDVKM. The V gene lost 2 bases and the J gene lost 3 bases, with 14 bases spanning the gap. As DNA, the CDR3 is TGTGCCAGCAGTTTAGGACAGAACTCCTACTACGAGCAGTACTTC. Encoded protein: CASSLGQNSYYEQYF.

The V call is TRBV27, the J call TRBJ2-7; 10 nucleotides line up with TRBD2. The CDR3 runs to 16 residues. The V segment lost 8 bases and the J segment 4 bases; nucleotides outside the gene matches: 14. Germline CDR1 reads MNHEY; CDR2 reads SMNVEV (reference sequence). The chain's CDR3 is CASRTKGLAGVYEQYF. The CDR3 DNA sequence: TGTGCCAGCCGTACAAAGGGGCTAGCGGGAGTGTACGAGCAGTACTTC.